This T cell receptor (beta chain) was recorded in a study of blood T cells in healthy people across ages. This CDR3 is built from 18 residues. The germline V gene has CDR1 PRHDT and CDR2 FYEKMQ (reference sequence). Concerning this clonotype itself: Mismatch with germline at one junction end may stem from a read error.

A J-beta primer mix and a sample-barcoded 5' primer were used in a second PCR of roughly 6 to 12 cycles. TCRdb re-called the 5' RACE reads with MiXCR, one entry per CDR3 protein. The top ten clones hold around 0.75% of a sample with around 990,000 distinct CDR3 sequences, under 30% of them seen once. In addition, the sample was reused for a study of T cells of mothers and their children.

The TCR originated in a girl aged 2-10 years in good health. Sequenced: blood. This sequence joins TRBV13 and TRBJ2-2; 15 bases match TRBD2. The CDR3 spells CAGSSGTSGGFRTGELFF. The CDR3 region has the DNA TGTGCCGGCAGCTCGGGGACTAGCGGGGGGTTCAGGACCGGGGAGCTGTTTTTT.